The 5 T cell receptor beta chains below all came from one sample that was sequenced in a study of blood T cell repertoires in COVID-19. Only in-frame clones appear in the TCRdb table, and some are missing; sequencing was by immunoSEQ multiplex PCR. Of hundreds of thousands of clones in the sample, approximately 86% were seen once. Sample: PBMCs or T cells enriched from blood (not recorded which). These receptors were obtained from a woman in her sixties or seventies who had recovered from COVID-19.

In DNA form, the CDR3 reads TGCAGTGCTAGTAAGGACAACTCCTACGAGCAGTACTTC. It specifies CSASKDNSYEQYF. The chain is built from TRBV20-1 and TRBJ2-7; D may be TRBD1 (5 bases). The CDR3 sequence is 13 residues long. Germline V lookup: CDR1 DFQATT, CDR2 SNEGSKA (reference sequence). Trimming removed 3 bases from V and 0 bases from J, with 9 bases in between.

The chain joins TRBV27 to TRBJ2-3, with TRBD2 as a possible D gene (5 bases). The CDR3 contains 11 residues. In germline, CDR1 is MNHEY, CDR2 SMNVEV (reference sequence). V dropped 8 bases and J dropped 3 bases, with 6 bases sitting between them. CDR3 DNA: TGTGCCAGCGGCGGGACAGATACGCAGTATTTT. This gives the protein CASGGTDTQYF.

This rearrangement joins TRBV27 to TRBJ1-2, with D maybe TRBD1 (5 bases). V lost 7 bases to trimming and J lost 7 bases, with 19 bases between them. The germline CDR1 and CDR2 sequences are MNHEY and SMNVEV (reference sequence). The CDR3 is 14 residues long. The CDR3 DNA follows: TGTGCCAGCAAAGGCGGGACGGCCTTCGGTGGCTACACCTTC. Its translation: CASKGGTAFGGYTF.

The chain carries TRBV19 and TRBJ1-6, with D possibly matching TRBD1 (5 bases). CDR1 LNHDA and CDR2 SQIVND come from the germline V gene (reference sequence). V was pared by 3 bases and J by 10 bases, with 13 bases between. The CDR3 totals 14 residues. In DNA, the CDR3 is TGTGCCAGTAGTATTCTGGGGGAGGACTCACCCCTCCACTTT. It yields the protein CASSILGEDSPLHF.

The chain employs TRBV27 and TRBJ2-7; 11 bases map to TRBD1. Germline trimming cut 4 bases from V and 2 bases from J; bases unmatched to any gene: 1. The germline gives CDR1 MNHEY, CDR2 SMNVEV (reference sequence). The CDR3 length is 14 residues. CDR3 region: CASSWGQGAYEQYF. CDR3 bases: TGTGCCAGCAGTTGGGGACAGGGGGCCTACGAGCAGTACTTC.